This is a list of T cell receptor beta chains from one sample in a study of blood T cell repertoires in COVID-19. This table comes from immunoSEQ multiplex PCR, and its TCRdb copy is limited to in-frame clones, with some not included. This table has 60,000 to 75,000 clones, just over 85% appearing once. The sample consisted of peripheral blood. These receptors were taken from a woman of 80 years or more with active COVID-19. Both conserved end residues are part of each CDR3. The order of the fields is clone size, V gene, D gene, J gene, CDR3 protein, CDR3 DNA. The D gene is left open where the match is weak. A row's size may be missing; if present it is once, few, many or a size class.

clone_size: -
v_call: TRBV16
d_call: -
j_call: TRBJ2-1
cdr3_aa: CASSLRQNNEQFF
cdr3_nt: TGTGCCAGCAGCCTTCGACAGAACAATGAGCAGTTCTTC

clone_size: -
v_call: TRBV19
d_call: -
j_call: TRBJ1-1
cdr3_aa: CASSIGRDTEAFF
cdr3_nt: TGTGCCAGTAGTATAGGCAGGGACACTGAAGCTTTCTTT

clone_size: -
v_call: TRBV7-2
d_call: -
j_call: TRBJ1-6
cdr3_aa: CASSLVGLAGFYNSPLHF
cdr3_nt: TGTGCCAGCAGCTTAGTTGGGCTGGCAGGCTTCTATAATTCACCCCTCCACTTT

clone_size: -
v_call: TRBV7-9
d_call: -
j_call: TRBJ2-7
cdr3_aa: CASSLTGPYEQYF
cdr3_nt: TGTGCCAGCAGCCTCACAGGGCCCTACGAGCAGTACTTC

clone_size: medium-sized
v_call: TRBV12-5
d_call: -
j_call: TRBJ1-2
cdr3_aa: CASGPDSFRYTF
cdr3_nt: TGTGCTAGTGGCCCGGACAGCTTCCGCTACACCTTC

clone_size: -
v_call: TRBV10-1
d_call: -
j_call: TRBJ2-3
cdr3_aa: CASSELSFSGTDTQYF
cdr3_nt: TGCGCCAGCAGTGAGCTCAGTTTTAGCGGCACAGATACGCAGTATTTT

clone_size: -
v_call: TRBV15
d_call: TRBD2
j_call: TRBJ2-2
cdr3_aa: CATSARGGGGELFF
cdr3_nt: TGTGCCACCAGCGCCCGGGGGGGCGGCGGGGAGCTGTTTTTT

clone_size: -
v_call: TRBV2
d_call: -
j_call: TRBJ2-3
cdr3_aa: CASSAGTAADTQYF
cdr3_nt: TGTGCCAGCAGCGCCGGGACTGCGGCAGATACGCAGTATTTT

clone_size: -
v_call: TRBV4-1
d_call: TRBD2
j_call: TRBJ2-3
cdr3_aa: CASSQHPSGVSTDTQYF
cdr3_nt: TGCGCCAGCAGCCAGCACCCTAGCGGGGTTAGCACAGATACGCAGTATTTT

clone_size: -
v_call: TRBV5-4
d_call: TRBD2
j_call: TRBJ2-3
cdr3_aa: CASSLVGGSGTDTQYF
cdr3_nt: TGTGCCAGCAGCTTGGTCGGGGGGAGTGGCACAGATACGCAGTATTTT

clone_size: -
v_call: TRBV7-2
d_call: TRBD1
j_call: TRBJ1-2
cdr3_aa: CASSPRGPTGGDYGYTF
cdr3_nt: TGTGCCAGCAGCCCCCGGGGGCCGACAGGGGGCGACTATGGCTACACCTTC

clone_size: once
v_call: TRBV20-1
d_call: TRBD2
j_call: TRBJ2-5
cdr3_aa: CSASRGVAGSETQYF
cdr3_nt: TGCAGTGCTAGTCGCGGAGTAGCGGGGAGTGAGACCCAGTACTTC

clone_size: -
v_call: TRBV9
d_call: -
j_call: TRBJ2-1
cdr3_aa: CASSKNWGLDEQFF
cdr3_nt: TGTGCCAGCAGCAAAAACTGGGGCCTAGATGAGCAGTTCTTC

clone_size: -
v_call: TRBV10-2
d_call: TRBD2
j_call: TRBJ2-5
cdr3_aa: CASSPGGGGETQYF
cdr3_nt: TGCGCCAGCAGCCCCGGGGGGGGCGGTGAGACCCAGTACTTC

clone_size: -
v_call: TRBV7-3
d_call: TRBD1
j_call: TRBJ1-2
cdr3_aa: CASSPDRGYGYTF
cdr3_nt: TGTGCCAGCAGCCCGGACAGGGGGTATGGCTACACCTTC

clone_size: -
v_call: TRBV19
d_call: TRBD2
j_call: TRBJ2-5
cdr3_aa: CASSEGLAGFTPQYF
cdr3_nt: TGTGCCAGTAGTGAGGGACTAGCGGGGTTCACGCCCCAGTACTTC

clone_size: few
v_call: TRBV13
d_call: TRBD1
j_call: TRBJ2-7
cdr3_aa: CASSSKRTGTGVEQYF
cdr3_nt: TGTGCCAGCAGCTCAAAGAGGACAGGGACGGGTGTCGAGCAGTACTTC

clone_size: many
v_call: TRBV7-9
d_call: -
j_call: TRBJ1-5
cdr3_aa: CASSFGGTDQPQHF
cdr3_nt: TGTGCCAGCAGCTTTGGGGGGACGGATCAGCCCCAGCATTTT

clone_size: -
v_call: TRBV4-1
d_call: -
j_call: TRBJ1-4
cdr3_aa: CASSPTAATNEKLFF
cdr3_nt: TGCGCCAGCAGCCCCACAGCTGCAACTAATGAAAAACTGTTTTTT

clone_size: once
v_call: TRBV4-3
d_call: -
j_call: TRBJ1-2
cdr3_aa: CASSQDVRYGYTF
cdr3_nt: TGCGCCAGCAGCCAAGATGTTAGATATGGCTACACCTTC

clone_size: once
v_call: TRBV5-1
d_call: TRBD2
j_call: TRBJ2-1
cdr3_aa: CASSGRLAGTFGDEQFF
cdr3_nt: TGCGCCAGCAGCGGGAGACTAGCTGGAACATTCGGGGATGAGCAGTTCTTC

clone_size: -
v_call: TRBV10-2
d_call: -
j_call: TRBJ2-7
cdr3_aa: CASNPVSGSSSYEQYF
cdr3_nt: TGCGCCAGCAACCCCGTCTCGGGGAGTAGCTCCTACGAGCAGTACTTC

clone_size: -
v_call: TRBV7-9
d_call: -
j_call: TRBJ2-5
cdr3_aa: CASSFFGTDKETQYF
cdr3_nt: TGTGCCAGCAGCTTTTTCGGGACTGACAAAGAGACCCAGTACTTC

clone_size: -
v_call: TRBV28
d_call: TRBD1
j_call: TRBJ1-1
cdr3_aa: CASSQRQGGTEAFF
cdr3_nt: TGTGCCAGCAGTCAGAGACAGGGTGGCACTGAAGCTTTCTTT

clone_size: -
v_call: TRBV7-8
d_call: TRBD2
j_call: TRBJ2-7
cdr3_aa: CASRLSGGAGEQYF
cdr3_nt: TGTGCCAGCAGACTTAGCGGGGGGGCAGGCGAGCAGTACTTC

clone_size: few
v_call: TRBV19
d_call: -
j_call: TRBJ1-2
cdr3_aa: CASTVSDPNYGYTF
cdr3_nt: TGTGCCAGTACGGTATCTGATCCTAACTATGGCTACACCTTC

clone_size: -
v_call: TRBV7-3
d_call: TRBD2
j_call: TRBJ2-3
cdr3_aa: CASSLAGPPTDTQYF
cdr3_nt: TGTGCCAGCAGTCTAGCGGGACCTCCCACAGATACGCAGTATTTT

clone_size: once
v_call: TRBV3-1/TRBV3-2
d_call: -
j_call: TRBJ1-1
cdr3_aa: CASSQPGERTEAFF
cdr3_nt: TGTGCCAGCAGCCAACCAGGGGAGCGAACTGAAGCTTTCTTT

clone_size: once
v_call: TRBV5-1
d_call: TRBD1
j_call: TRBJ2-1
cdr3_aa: CASSLRQGDIGEQFF
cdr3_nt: TGCGCCAGCAGCTTGCGGCAGGGGGATATAGGTGAGCAGTTCTTC

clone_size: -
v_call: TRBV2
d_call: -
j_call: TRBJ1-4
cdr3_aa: CASRVGASNEKLFF
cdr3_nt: TGTGCCAGCAGAGTAGGGGCGTCTAATGAAAAACTGTTTTTT

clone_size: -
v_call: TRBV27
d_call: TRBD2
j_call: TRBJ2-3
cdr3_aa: CASSILASGGWDTQYF
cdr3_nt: TGTGCCAGCTCGATCCTCGCTAGCGGGGGTTGGGATACGCAGTATTTT

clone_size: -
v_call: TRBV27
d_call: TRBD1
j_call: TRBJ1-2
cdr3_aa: CASSVGTGGGYTF
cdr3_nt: TGTGCCAGCAGTGTAGGGACAGGGGGAGGCTACACCTTC

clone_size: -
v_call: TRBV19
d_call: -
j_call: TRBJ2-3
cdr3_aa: CASGNYNTDTQYF
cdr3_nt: TGTGCCAGTGGAAACTACAACACAGATACGCAGTATTTT

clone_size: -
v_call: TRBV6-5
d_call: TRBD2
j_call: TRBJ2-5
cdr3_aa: CASRASGGFGETQYF
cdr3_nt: TGTGCCAGCAGGGCTAGCGGGGGGTTCGGGGAGACCCAGTACTTC